One T cell receptor beta chain is described in this entry. Its matching antigen is unknown. V was clipped by 6 bases and J by 6 bases; unmatched bases: 9. The CDR3 extends over 17 amino acids. Germline CDR1 reads SNHLY; CDR2 reads FYNNEI. This record belongs to a study of cytomegalovirus exposure and HLA in healthy donors. As for the study in general: Early on, a data release was issued that held roughly 84 million unique TCRs from HLA-typed donors. The study's findings and limits: When a later analysis was performed, an Asian-associated ancestry cluster reportedly had fewer N-insertions than the approximately 680-donor mean. The authors reported that TCR beta sequences could predict HLA-A and HLA-B alleles. These predictions were accurate for most subjects in the first cohort. A later analysis found most CMV-associated TCR beta chains apparently HLA-restricted.

Primers included in the PCR were 60 Vbeta and 13 Jbeta primers. Libraries were prepared by immunoSEQ multiplex PCR; TCRdb keeps only in-frame clonotypes and omits some of them. The sample consists of about 150,000 clones, approximately 84% of them appearing once. This TCR derives from a girl aged 10 to 17 in good health and CMV-seropositive. The V call is TRBV2, the J call TRBJ2-2, with 14 bases matching TRBD2. Sequencing input: PBMCs. The DNA for the CDR3 is TGTGCCAGCAGGACTAGCGGGGGGGCTCGGGGCGCCGGGGAGCTGTTTTTT. Protein: CASRTSGGARGAGELFF.